The TCR beta chain described here comes from a study of T-cell reconstitution after alpha-beta-depleted transplantation in children. Unique molecular identifiers tagged the TCRbeta library. Using its own MiXCR run on the PCR reads, TCRdb lists one record per CDR3 protein. The sample carries 200,000 to 300,000 distinct CDR3 sequences, more than 10% recorded once. Trimming removed 1 base from V and 9 bases from J, with 6 bases in between. Germline CDR1 MGHDK, CDR2 SYGVNS. The CDR3 totals 11 residues. This clonotype was counted at least ten times. The rearrangement uses TRBV25-1 and TRBJ1-1; D not certain. The source is a human donor who donated a stem cell graft to a child with acute lymphoblastic leukemia. Sample: PBMCs from the stem cell graft donor, taken from the stem cell graft. The CDR3 loop is CASSESSQAFF. The CDR3 region has the DNA TGTGCCAGCAGTGAATCGAGTCAAGCTTTCTTT.